This TCR beta chain is drawn from a study of CD8 T cells in ankylosing spondylitis. This clonotype was seen repeatedly, ten times or more. Per germline, CDR1 KGHDR and CDR2 SFDVKD. The CDR3 runs to 18 residues. Trimming cost V 4 bases and J 3 bases; bases outside gene matches: 13. MiXCR was run by TCRdb on the 5' RACE reads, yielding one entry per CDR3 protein. In the table there are roughly 86,000 distinct CDR3 sequences, around 9.4% of which are singletons. The chain carries TRBV24-1 and TRBJ2-2, with TRBD1 identical over 7 bases. The sequence was collected from a male donor with ankylosing spondylitis or in good health (not recorded which). Sequencing used blood, either unsorted or a sorted T cell fraction (not recorded which). The CDR3 loop reads CATSDTGVGPPDTGELFF. The CDR3 DNA reads as TGTGCCACCAGTGACACAGGGGTCGGGCCCCCGGACACCGGGGAGCTGTTTTTT.